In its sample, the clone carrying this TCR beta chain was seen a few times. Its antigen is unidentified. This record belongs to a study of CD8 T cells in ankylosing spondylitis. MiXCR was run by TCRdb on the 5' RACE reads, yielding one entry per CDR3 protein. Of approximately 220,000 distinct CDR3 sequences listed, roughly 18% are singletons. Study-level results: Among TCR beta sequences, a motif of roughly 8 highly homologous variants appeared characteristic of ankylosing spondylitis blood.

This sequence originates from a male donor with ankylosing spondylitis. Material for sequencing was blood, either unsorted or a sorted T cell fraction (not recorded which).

This CDR3 reads CASSYGRSSSYEQYF. In DNA, the CDR3 is TGTGCCAGCAGTTACGGCCGTTCCTCCTCCTACGAGCAGTACTTC. The V gene is TRBV28, the J gene TRBJ2-7; no clear D gene. The CDR3 runs to 15 residues. Trimming stripped 4 bases from V and 0 bases from J, with 13 bases between. In germline, CDR1 is MDHEN, CDR2 SYDVKM.